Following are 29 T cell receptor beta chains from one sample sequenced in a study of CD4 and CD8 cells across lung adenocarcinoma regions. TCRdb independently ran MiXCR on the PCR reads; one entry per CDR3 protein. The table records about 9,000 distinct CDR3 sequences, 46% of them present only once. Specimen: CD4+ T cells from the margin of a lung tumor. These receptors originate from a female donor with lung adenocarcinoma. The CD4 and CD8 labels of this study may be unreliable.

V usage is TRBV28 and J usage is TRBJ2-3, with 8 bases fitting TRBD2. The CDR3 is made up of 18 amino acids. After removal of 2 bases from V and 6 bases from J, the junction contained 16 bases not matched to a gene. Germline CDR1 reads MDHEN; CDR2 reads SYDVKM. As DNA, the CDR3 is TGTGCCAGCAGTTTACGTCCCCAAACGGGAGGGCGAGTGGATACGCAGTATTTT. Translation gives CASSLRPQTGGRVDTQYF.

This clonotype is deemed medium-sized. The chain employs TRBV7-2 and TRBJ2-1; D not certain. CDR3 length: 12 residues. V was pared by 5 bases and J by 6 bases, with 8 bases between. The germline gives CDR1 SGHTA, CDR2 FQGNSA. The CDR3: CASSGFGNEQFF. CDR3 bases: TGTGCCAGCAGCGGCTTCGGCAATGAGCAGTTCTTC.

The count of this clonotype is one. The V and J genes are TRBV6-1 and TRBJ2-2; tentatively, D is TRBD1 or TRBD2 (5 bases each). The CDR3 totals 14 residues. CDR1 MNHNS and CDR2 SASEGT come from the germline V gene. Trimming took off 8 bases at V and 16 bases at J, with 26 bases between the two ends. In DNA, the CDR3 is TGTGCCAGCTCGCCGGGTGGGAGCACCGGGGCGCAGTTTTTT. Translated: CASSPGGSTGAQFF.

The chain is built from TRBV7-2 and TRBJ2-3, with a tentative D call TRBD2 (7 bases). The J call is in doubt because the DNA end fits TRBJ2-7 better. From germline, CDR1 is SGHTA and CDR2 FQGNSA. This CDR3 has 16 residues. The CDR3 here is CASRGDGGRGQDTQYF. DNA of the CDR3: TGTGCCAGCAGGGGGGACGGGGGGCGAGGGCAAGATACGCAGTACTTC.

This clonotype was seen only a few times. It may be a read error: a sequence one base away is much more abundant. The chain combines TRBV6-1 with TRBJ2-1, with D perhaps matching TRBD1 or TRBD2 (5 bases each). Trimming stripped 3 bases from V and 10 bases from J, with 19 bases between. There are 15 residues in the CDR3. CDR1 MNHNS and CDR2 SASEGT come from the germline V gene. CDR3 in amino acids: CASSERARVTYEQFF. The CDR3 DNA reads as TGTGCCAGCAGTGAGAGGGCCAGGGTGACCTACGAGCAGTTCTTC.

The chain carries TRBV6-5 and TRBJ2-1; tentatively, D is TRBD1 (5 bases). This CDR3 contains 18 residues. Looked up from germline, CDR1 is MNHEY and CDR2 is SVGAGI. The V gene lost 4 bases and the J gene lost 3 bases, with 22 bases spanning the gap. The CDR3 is CASSSDSLGPSFYNEQFF. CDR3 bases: TGTGCCAGCAGTTCCGACAGCCTCGGTCCAAGCTTCTACAATGAGCAGTTCTTC.

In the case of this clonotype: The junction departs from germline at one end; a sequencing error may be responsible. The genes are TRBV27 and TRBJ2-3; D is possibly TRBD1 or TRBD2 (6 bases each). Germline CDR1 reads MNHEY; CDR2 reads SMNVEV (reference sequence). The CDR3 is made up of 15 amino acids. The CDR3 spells CARSIGGGATETQYF. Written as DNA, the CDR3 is TGTGCCAGGAGTATCGGGGGCGGTGCCACAGAGACGCAGTATTTT.

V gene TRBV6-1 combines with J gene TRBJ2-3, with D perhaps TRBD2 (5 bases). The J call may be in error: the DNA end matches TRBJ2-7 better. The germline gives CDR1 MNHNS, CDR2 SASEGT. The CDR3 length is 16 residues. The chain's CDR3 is CASRETGLRAKNTQYF. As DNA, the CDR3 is TGTGCCAGCCGAGAAACGGGCTTGCGGGCGAAAAACACGCAGTACTTC.

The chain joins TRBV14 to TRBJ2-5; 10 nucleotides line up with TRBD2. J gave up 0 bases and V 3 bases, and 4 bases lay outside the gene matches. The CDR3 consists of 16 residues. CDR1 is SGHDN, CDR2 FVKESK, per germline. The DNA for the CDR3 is TGTGCCAGCAGCCAGGGACTAGCGAGGGACCAAGAGACCCAGTACTTC. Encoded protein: CASSQGLARDQETQYF.

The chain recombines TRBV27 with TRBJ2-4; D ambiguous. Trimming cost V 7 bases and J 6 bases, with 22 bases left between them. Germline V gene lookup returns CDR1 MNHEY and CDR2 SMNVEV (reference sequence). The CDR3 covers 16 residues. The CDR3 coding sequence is TGTGCCAGCAACTTACTGGCGGATCAGAACCCAAACATTCAGTACTTC. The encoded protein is CASNLLADQNPNIQYF.

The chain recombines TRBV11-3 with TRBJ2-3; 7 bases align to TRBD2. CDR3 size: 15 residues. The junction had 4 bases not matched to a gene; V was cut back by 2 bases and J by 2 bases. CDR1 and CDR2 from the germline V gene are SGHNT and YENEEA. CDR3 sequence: CASSLRREFTDTQYF. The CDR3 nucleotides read TGTGCCAGCAGCTTACGGCGGGAGTTCACAGATACGCAGTATTTT.

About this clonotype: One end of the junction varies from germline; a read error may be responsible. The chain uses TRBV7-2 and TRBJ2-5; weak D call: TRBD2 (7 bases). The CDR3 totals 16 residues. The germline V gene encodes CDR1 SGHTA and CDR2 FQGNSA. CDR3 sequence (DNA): TGTGCCAGCAGGGCGGACGGGGGGCGAGGCCAAGAGACCCAGTATTTC. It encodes CASRADGGRGQETQYF.

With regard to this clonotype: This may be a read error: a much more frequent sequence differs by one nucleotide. CDR3 loop: CASTAAGLSYNEEFF. Written as DNA, the CDR3 is TGTGCCAGCACTGCAGCGGGGCTTTCTTACAATGAGGAGTTCTTC. The rearrangement uses TRBV6-1 and TRBJ2-1, with 7 bases identical to TRBD2. CDR3 size: 15 residues. Looked up from germline, CDR1 is MNHNS and CDR2 is SASEGT.

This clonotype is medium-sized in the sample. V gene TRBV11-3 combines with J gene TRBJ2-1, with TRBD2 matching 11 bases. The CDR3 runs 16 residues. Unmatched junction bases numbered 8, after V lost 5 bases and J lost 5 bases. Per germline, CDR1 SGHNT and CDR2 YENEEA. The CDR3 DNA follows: TGTGCCAGCAGCCCGGGGACTAGCGGAGCCCACAATGAGCAGTTCTTC. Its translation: CASSPGTSGAHNEQFF.

CDR3 DNA: TGTGCCAGCCGACCTCGGGGACAGGGGTTTATGAATGAGCAGTTCTTC. This encodes CASRPRGQGFMNEQFF. The chain has TRBV12-3 or TRBV12-4 and TRBJ2-1, with 10 bases identical to TRBD1. This CDR3 has 16 residues. Germline trimming cut 8 bases from V and 7 bases from J; bases unmatched to any gene: 14.

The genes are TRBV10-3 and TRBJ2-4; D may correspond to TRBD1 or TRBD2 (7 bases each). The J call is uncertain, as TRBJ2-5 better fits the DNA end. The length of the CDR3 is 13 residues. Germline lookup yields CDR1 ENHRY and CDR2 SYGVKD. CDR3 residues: CAISQAGQETQYF. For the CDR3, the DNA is TGTGCCATCAGTCAAGCGGGACAGGAGACCCAGTACTTC.

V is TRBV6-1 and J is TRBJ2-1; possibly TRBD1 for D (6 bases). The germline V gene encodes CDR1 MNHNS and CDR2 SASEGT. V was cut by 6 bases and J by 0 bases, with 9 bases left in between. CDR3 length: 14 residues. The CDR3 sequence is CASSQGSSYNEQFF. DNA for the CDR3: TGTGCCAGCAGCCAGGGGAGCTCCTACAATGAGCAGTTCTTC.

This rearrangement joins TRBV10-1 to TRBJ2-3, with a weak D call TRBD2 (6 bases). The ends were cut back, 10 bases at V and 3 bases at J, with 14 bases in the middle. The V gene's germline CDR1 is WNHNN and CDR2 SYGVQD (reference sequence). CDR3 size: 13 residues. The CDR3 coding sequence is TGCGCCACGGGGCTGGGAGGTACAGATACGCAGTATTTT. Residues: CATGLGGTDTQYF.

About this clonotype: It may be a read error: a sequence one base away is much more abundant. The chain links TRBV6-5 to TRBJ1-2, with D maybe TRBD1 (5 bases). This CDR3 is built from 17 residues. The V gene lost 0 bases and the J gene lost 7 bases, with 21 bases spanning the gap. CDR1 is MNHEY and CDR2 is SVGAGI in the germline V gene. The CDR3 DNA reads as TGTGCCAGCAGTTACTCGACAGACATTGGGCTAGCACGTGGCTACACCTTC. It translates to CASSYSTDIGLARGYTF.

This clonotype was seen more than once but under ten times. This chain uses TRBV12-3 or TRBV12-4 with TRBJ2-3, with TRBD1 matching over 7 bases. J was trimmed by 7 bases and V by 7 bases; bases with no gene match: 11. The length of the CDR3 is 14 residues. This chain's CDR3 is CASTQNLQGNTQYF. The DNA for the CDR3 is TGTGCCAGCACCCAGAACTTACAGGGGAATACGCAGTATTTT.

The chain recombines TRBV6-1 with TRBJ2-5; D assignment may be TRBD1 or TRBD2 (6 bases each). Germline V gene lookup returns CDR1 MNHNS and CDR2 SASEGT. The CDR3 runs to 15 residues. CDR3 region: CGAGLGGRDPDTQYF. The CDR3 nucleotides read TGTGGCGCGGGTCTCGGGGGCCGCGACCCAGATACCCAGTACTTC.

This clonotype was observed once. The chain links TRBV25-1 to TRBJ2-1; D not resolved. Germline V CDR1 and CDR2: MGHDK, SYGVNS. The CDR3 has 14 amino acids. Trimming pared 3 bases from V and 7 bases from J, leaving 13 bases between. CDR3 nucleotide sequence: TGTGCCAGCAGTGATGTTGTGACACCAAATGAGCAGTTCTTC. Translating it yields CASSDVVTPNEQFF.

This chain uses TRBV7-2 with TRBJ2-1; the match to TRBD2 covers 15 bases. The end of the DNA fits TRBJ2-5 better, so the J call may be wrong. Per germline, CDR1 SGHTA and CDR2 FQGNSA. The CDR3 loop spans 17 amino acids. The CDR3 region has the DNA TGTGCCAGCAGCGCCGGACTAGCGGGAGGGCTTGGGGAGACCCAGTACTTC. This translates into CASSAGLAGGLGETQYF.

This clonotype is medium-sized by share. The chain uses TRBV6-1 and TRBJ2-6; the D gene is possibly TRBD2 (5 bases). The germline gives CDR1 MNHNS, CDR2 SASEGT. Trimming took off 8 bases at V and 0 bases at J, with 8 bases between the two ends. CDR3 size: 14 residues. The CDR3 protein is CASHRGSGANVLTF. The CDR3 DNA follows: TGTGCCAGCCACCGGGGCTCTGGGGCCAACGTCCTGACTTTC.

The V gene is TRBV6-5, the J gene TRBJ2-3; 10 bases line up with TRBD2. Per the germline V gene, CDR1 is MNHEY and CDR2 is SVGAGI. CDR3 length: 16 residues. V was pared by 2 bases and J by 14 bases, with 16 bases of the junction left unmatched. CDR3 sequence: CASSYGDSGRTGALYF. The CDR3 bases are TGTGCCAGCAGTTACGGTGATAGCGGGAGGACAGGTGCGCTGTATTTT.

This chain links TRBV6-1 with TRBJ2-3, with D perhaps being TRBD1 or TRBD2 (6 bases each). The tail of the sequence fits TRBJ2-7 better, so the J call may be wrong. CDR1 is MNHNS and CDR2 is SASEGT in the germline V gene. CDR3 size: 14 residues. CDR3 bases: TGTGCGGGCAGTGGGGGGCGTTTCAAAGATACGCAGTACTTC. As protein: CAGSGGRFKDTQYF.

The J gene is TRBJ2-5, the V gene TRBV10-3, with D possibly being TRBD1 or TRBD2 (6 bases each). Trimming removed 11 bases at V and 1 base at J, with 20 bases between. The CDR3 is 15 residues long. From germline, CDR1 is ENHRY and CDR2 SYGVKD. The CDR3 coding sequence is TGTGCCGCGGGGCTCGGGGGCCGTGGCCAAGAGACCCAGTACTTC. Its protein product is CAAGLGGRGQETQYF.

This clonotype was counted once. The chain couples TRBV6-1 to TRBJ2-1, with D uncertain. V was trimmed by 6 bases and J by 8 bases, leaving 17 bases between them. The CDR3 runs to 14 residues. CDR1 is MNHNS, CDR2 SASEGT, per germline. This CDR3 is CASSRTTGVHEQFF. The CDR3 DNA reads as TGTGCCAGCAGCAGAACTACCGGAGTCCATGAGCAGTTCTTC.

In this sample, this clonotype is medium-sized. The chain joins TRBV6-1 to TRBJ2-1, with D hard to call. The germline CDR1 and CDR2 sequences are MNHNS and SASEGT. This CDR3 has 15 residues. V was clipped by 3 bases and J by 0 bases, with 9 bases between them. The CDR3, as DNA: TGTGCCAGCAGTGATAACTTTCACTCCTACAATGAGCAGTTCTTC. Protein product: CASSDNFHSYNEQFF.